Below, 21 T cell receptor beta chains from the same sample are listed, as sequenced in a study of T cells in localized non-small cell lung cancer (dated by TCRdb to 2020 to 2021). Library generation was performed with the immunoSEQ multiplex PCR assay. TCRdb holds this immuneACCESS table with in-frame rearrangements only. Some clones are missing; in checked studies, unresolved V genes explain under half, and the rest has no known cause. For this sample the table gives under 35,000 clones, of which about four fifths were detected only once. About 16% of the sample is held by the ten biggest clonotypes. The sample was peripheral blood, taken before any cancer treatment. The receptors originated from a male donor older than 55 with stage III squamous cell lung carcinoma.

V usage is TRBV4-1 and J usage is TRBJ1-2; D call uncertain. Trimming took 4 bases from V and 7 from J, leaving 13 bases between them. The CDR3 runs to 13 residues. CDR1 MGHRA and CDR2 YSYEKL come from the germline V gene. DNA for the CDR3: TGCGCCAGCAGCCCCCTGGGGTTTGGTGGCTACACCTTC. Its protein is CASSPLGFGGYTF.

The chain carries TRBV7-3 and TRBJ1-6; maybe TRBD1 (6 bases). In germline, CDR1 is SGHTA, CDR2 FQGTGA. The CDR3 contains 15 residues. Trimming removed 5 bases at V and 10 bases at J, with 18 bases between. The CDR3 region has the DNA TGTGCCAGCAGCCAAGGGACGCGGGGGGCCTCACCCCTCCACTTT. Residues: CASSQGTRGASPLHF.

The J gene is TRBJ1-5, the V gene TRBV27; D is perhaps TRBD1 (6 bases). Trimming shortened V by 5 bases and J by 4 bases, and 15 bases separated the two germline ends. The CDR3 consists of 15 residues. Germline values: CDR1 MNHEY, CDR2 SMNVEV (reference sequence). The CDR3 sequence is CASSMAGVGNQPQHF. Here the CDR3 DNA reads TGTGCCAGCAGTATGGCAGGGGTCGGTAATCAGCCCCAGCATTTT.

J is TRBJ2-5 and V is TRBV11-2; possible D gene TRBD1, 6 bases. This CDR3 contains 14 residues. Germline CDR1 reads SGHAT; CDR2 reads FQNNGV. Between the trimmed V and J ends, which lost 4 bases and 4 bases, there was a span of 13 bases. CDR3 in DNA: TGTGCCAGCAGCTCCACAGGGCGCGCAGAGACCCAGTACTTC. This gives the protein CASSSTGRAETQYF.

The chain employs TRBV5-1 and TRBJ1-1; D is perhaps TRBD1 (5 bases). This CDR3 is 15 amino acids long. Germline assignment: CDR1 SGHRS and CDR2 YFSETQ. Trimming took off 0 bases at V and 0 bases at J, with 9 bases between the two ends. The CDR3 DNA follows: TGCGCCAGCAGCTTGGGGGACGGGGTGAACACTGAAGCTTTCTTT. This codes for CASSLGDGVNTEAFF.

The chain employs TRBV6-5 and TRBJ2-5; TRBD2 matches at 7 bases. In germline, CDR1 is MNHEY, CDR2 SVGAGI. The CDR3 has 14 residues. The J segment lost 1 base and the V segment lost 3 bases, leaving 2 bases of the junction unmatched. The CDR3 DNA reads TGTGCCAGCAGTTATGGCGGGGGCCAAGAGACCCAGTACTTC. This encodes CASSYGGGQETQYF.

This clone was seen a handful of times. This chain uses TRBV7-8 with TRBJ1-4, with 9 bases that match TRBD1. This CDR3 has 15 residues. Germline V gene lookup returns CDR1 SGHVS and CDR2 FQNEAQ. Trimming took 8 bases from V and 7 from J; bases not matched to a gene: 11. CDR3 loop: CASGDRDGRSEKLFF. CDR3 coding DNA: TGTGCCAGCGGGGACAGGGACGGTCGAAGTGAAAAACTGTTTTTT.

The rearrangement uses TRBV28 and TRBJ2-7, with 13 bases fitting TRBD2. The CDR3 is 15 amino acids. Trimming at V came to 6 bases and at J to 5 bases, leaving 7 bases not matched to a gene. Germline CDR1 and CDR2: MDHEN and SYDVKM. The CDR3 nucleotides are TGTGCCAGCAGGGGGGGACTAGCGGGAAGCAACGAGCAGTACTTC. It codes for CASRGGLAGSNEQYF.

The chain has TRBV30 and TRBJ2-1, with 8 bases fitting TRBD2. This CDR3 has 19 residues. Trimming took 3 bases from V and 7 from J; bases not matched to a gene: 23. Germline values: CDR1 GTSNPN, CDR2 SVGIG (reference sequence). In nucleotides, the CDR3 is TGTGCCTGGAGGATACCGGGACTAGTTTTAAAAGGACTTTTGAATGAGCAGTTCTTC. Translated: CAWRIPGLVLKGLLNEQFF.

CDR3 in amino acids: CASSKGTGGVPTNEKLFF. The CDR3 nucleotides are TGTGCCAGCAGCAAAGGGACAGGGGGAGTTCCAACTAATGAAAAACTGTTTTTT. This chain connects TRBV5-4 to TRBJ1-4; TRBD1 agrees at 11 bases. Germline V CDR1 and CDR2: SGHNT, YYREEE (reference sequence). V was pared by 4 bases and J by 0 bases, with 8 bases of the junction left unmatched. The CDR3 contains 18 residues.

The J gene is TRBJ2-2, the V gene TRBV4-3; D uncertain. CDR1 LGHNA and CDR2 YSLEER come from the germline V gene. The CDR3 contains 16 residues. Trimming cost V 3 bases and J 2 bases, with 13 bases left between them. In DNA, the CDR3 is TGCGCCAGCAGCCACGCCGGGCAGCTTAACACCGGGGAGCTGTTTTTT. Its protein is CASSHAGQLNTGELFF.

This clone has just a few counts. In DNA, the CDR3 is TGTGCCAGCAGCCTTACTACTTACAATGAGCAGTTCTTC. Amino acids: CASSLTTYNEQFF. The V call is TRBV7-6, the J call TRBJ2-1; D is uncertain. Germline assignment: CDR1 SGHVS and CDR2 FNYEAQ. The CDR3 totals 13 residues. The ends were cut back, 5 bases at V and 4 bases at J, with 9 bases in the middle.

The chain recombines TRBV7-3 with TRBJ1-1; 8 positions match TRBD1. Trimming removed 5 bases from V and 3 bases from J; junction bases left unmatched: 5. The CDR3 is 14 amino acids. Germline values: CDR1 SGHTA, CDR2 FQGTGA. The CDR3: CASSAGGTDTEAFF. The DNA for the CDR3 is TGTGCCAGCAGCGCAGGGGGCACGGACACTGAAGCTTTCTTT. Looking up the rest from reference TRBV7-3 and TRBJ1-1 gives the full variable domain: GAGVSQTPSNKVTEKGKYVELRCDPISGHTALYWYRQSLGQGPEFLIYFQGTGAADDSGLPNDRFFAVRPEGSVSTLKIQRTERGDSAVYLCASSAGGTDTEAFFGQGTRLTVV.

The rearrangement uses TRBV9 and TRBJ2-7; 8 positions agree with TRBD2. The CDR3 totals 16 residues. The germline V gene has CDR1 SGDLS and CDR2 YYNGEE. Trimming cost V 0 bases and J 3 bases; bases outside gene matches: 8. In nucleotides, the CDR3 is TGTGCCAGCAGCGTAGACGGAATAGCGGGACTCTACGAGCAGTACTTC. Translation gives CASSVDGIAGLYEQYF.

The chain has TRBV5-5 and TRBJ2-3; TRBD2 is a possible D gene (5 bases). Germline lookup yields CDR1 SGHKS and CDR2 YYEKEE (reference sequence). Trimming took off 0 bases at V and 2 bases at J, with 13 bases between the two ends. This CDR3 is 16 amino acids long. CDR3 protein: CASSLGRDLHTDTQYF. The CDR3 DNA is TGTGCCAGCAGCTTGGGCCGGGATCTACACACAGATACGCAGTATTTT.

The chain has TRBV5-1 and TRBJ1-2, with D unclear. Germline CDR1 is SGHRS and CDR2 is YFSETQ. V lost 0 bases and J 7 bases, leaving 19 bases between the germline ends. The CDR3 runs to 16 residues. Here the CDR3 DNA reads TGCGCCAGCAGCTTGGAAGGAAACCCCAAGAAGGGTGGCTACACCTTC. It encodes CASSLEGNPKKGGYTF.

The V call is TRBV27, the J call TRBJ1-5, with D perhaps matching TRBD1 (6 bases). The germline gives CDR1 MNHEY, CDR2 SMNVEV (reference sequence). Trimming cost V 3 bases and J 5 bases, with 8 bases left between them. This CDR3 spans 13 amino acids. CDR3 residues: CASSLTGDQPQHF. CDR3 bases: TGTGCCAGCAGTTTGACAGGCGATCAGCCCCAGCATTTT.

The V call is TRBV9, the J call TRBJ2-3, with 9 bases that match TRBD2. Germline values: CDR1 SGDLS, CDR2 YYNGEE. This CDR3 region has 13 residues. V shed 3 bases and J 12 bases; nucleotides not matched to a gene: 8. The CDR3 sequence: CASSAVLAGDQYF. CDR3 in DNA: TGTGCCAGCAGCGCTGTCTTAGCGGGGGATCAGTATTTT.

The chain uses TRBV10-1 and TRBJ2-7, with D maybe TRBD1 (6 bases). The CDR3 has 15 residues. Germline V gives CDR1 WNHNN, CDR2 SYGVQD (reference sequence). With 4 bases removed from V and 0 bases from J, the gap between germline ends came to 13 bases. The DNA for the CDR3 is TGCGCCAGCAGTGTCGCCTGGGGGCTCTCCTACGAGCAGTACTTC. Translating it yields CASSVAWGLSYEQYF.

The chain carries TRBV5-6 and TRBJ1-1; TRBD1 might be the D (6 bases). CDR1 and CDR2 from the germline V gene are SGHDT and YYEEEE. V was cut by 5 bases and J by 4 bases, with 21 bases left in between. This CDR3 comprises 16 residues. CDR3 nucleotide sequence: TGTGCCAGCAGTGAAGTCCCTTGGCAGGGGTCCACTGAAGCTTTCTTT. It specifies CASSEVPWQGSTEAFF.

The V and J genes are TRBV6-6 and TRBJ1-5; TRBD1 aligns across 8 bases. V was clipped by 5 bases and J by 4 bases; unmatched bases: 1. Per germline, CDR1 MNHNY and CDR2 SVGAGI (reference sequence). The CDR3 is 13 residues long. The chain's CDR3 is CASSGDRNQPQHF. In DNA, the CDR3 is TGTGCCAGCAGTGGGGACAGGAATCAGCCCCAGCATTTT.